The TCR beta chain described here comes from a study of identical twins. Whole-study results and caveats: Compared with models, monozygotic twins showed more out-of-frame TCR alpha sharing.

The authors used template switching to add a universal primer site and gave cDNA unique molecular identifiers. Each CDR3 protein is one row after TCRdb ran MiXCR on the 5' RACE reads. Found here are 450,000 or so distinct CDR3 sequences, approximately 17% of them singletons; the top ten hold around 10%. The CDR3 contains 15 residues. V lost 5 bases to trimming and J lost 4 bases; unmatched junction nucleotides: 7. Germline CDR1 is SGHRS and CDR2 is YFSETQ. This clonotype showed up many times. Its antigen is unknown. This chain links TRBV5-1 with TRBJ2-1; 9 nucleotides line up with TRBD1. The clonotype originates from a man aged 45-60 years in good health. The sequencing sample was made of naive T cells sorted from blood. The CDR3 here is CASSSPGTGYNEQFF. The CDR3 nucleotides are TGCGCCAGCAGTAGTCCCGGGACAGGGTACAATGAGCAGTTCTTC.